This TCR beta chain is from a study of blood T cell repertoires in COVID-19. Study-level background: There were acute and convalescent COVID-19 samples, and they came from the United States, Italy and Spain. From T cells, B-cell-depleted T cells, or PBMCs came the material, which was cDNA or gDNA.

Two negative PCRs, clearance, or symptom resolution were required of recovered Cohort 3 donors. V shed 5 bases, J shed 4 bases, and the junction held 4 bases outside the gene matches. The CDR3 is made up of 14 amino acids. Looked up from germline, CDR1 is MNHEY and CDR2 is SVGAGI. Sequencing was performed with immunoSEQ multiplex PCR; in TCRdb, only in-frame clones are kept and a portion is missing. In the table there are about 320,000 clones, over 75% of which are singletons. Material: PBMCs or T cells enriched from blood (not recorded which). The TCR comes from a woman in her late teens or twenties who had recovered from COVID-19. The V call is TRBV6-5, the J call TRBJ1-1; the match to TRBD1 covers 10 bases. The CDR3 protein is CASSPRTGGTEAFF. CDR3 bases: TGTGCCAGCAGTCCACGGACAGGGGGCACTGAAGCTTTCTTT.